This T cell receptor beta chain is from a study of blood T cells in healthy people across ages. This clonotype was seen more than once but under ten times. A sample-barcoded 5' primer and a J-beta primer mix were used in a second PCR of roughly 6 to 12 cycles. TCRdb reprocessed the 5' RACE reads with MiXCR, giving one entry per CDR3 protein. The table lists about 1 million distinct CDR3 sequences, around 27% of them singletons, with about 0.8% in the top ten. The length of the CDR3 is 18 residues. Germline V gene data show CDR1 as MNHNS and CDR2 as SASEGT. V shed 4 bases, J shed 5 bases, and the junction held 12 bases outside the gene matches. The same sample was also studied in work on T cells of mothers and their children. That investigation notes: Reads recorded for TCR beta CDR3 numbered over 8 million per mother and roughly 3 million per child. Relative to unrelated pairs, biologically related mother-child dyads exhibited marginally greater, non-significant overlap.

The clonotype originates from a girl aged 2-10 years in good health. The chain recombines TRBV6-1 with TRBJ1-5; 12 bases map to TRBD1. Specimen: blood. The CDR3 DNA sequence: TGTGCCAGCAGTGCCGGGACAGGGGGCTTGAAGTACGATCAGCCCCAGCATTTT. Amino acids: CASSAGTGGLKYDQPQHF.